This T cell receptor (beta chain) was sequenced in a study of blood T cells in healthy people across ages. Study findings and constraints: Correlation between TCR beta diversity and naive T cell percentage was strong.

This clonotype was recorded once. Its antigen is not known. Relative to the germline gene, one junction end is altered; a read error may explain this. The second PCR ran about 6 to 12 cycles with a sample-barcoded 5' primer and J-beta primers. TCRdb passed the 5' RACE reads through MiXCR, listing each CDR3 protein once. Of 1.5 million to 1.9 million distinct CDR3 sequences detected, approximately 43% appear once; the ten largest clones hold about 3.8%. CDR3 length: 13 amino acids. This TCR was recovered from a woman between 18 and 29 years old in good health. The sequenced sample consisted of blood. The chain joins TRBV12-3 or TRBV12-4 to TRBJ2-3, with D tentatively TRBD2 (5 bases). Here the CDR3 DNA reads TGTACCAGCGTGGTGAGAGGGACAGATACGCAGTATTTT. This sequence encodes CTSVVRGTDTQYF.